The 9 T cell receptor beta chains below come from one sample, sequenced in a study of PD-L1 blockade in urothelial cancer. Time point meaning: peripheral blood 6 weeks after treatment start. The table came from immunoSEQ multiplex PCR; TCRdb's copy has only in-frame clones and leaves some out. The table has approximately 110,000 clones, approximately 90% seen once. Specimen: PBMCs, collected around atezolizumab (anti-PD-L1) treatment. The receptors were gathered from a man in his sixties with urothelial cancer.

The chain is built from TRBV9 and TRBJ2-7; D not resolved. Trimming removed 0 bases at V and 1 base at J, with 11 bases between. CDR1 is SGDLS, CDR2 YYNGEE, per germline. The CDR3 runs 15 residues. The chain's CDR3 is CASSVGGMTSYEQYF. In DNA form, the CDR3 reads TGTGCCAGCAGCGTAGGTGGTATGACTTCCTACGAGCAGTACTTC.

This rearrangement joins TRBV7-9 to TRBJ2-1, with 15 bases fitting TRBD2. V was pared by 4 bases and J by 5 bases, with 6 bases of the junction left unmatched. Germline values: CDR1 SEHNR, CDR2 FQNEAQ (reference sequence). This CDR3 is 17 amino acids long. CDR3 bases: TGTGCCAGCAGCTCCGGACTAGCGGGGGGGCTCGACAATGAGCAGTTCTTC. This translates into CASSSGLAGGLDNEQFF.

The chain couples TRBV6-1 to TRBJ2-1; possibly TRBD2 for D (5 bases). The CDR3 covers 15 residues. Germline CDR1 MNHNS, CDR2 SASEGT. Trimming shortened V by 4 bases and J by 2 bases, and 12 bases separated the two germline ends. The CDR3 reads CASSAGVSTYNEQFF. CDR3 nucleotides: TGTGCCAGCAGTGCCGGGGTTAGCACCTACAATGAGCAGTTCTTC.

V gene TRBV5-1 combines with J gene TRBJ2-1; D unresolved. In germline, CDR1 is SGHRS, CDR2 YFSETQ. V lost 5 bases to trimming and J lost 2 bases, with 8 bases between them. CDR3 length: 13 amino acids. The CDR3 nucleotides read TGCGCCAGCAGGGGCACTGCCTACAATGAGCAGTTCTTC. This codes for CASRGTAYNEQFF.

The chain is built from TRBV28 and TRBJ2-3; the D is unclear. Trimming took 8 bases from V and 0 from J, leaving 15 bases between them. CDR1 and CDR2 from the germline V gene are MDHEN and SYDVKM. The CDR3 totals 15 residues. The CDR3 DNA reads TGTGCCAGCTCCCCCCCGGTACTAAGCACAGATACGCAGTATTTT. Translating gives CASSPPVLSTDTQYF.

The chain is built from TRBV5-1 and TRBJ2-3; D gene unclear. Trimming cost V 1 base and J 0 bases, with 9 bases left between them. The CDR3 runs 15 residues. CDR1 SGHRS and CDR2 YFSETQ come from the germline V gene. The CDR3 DNA is TGCGCCAGCAGCTTGTACAGCTCTAGCACAGATACGCAGTATTTT. Translating gives CASSLYSSSTDTQYF.

The chain employs TRBV30 and TRBJ2-7; no firm D call. From germline, CDR1 is GTSNPN and CDR2 SVGIG (reference sequence). Trimming removed 4 bases at V and 2 bases at J, with 9 bases between. The CDR3 covers 12 residues. CDR3 nucleotides: TGTGCCTGGACCAGCAGCGCCTACGAGCAGTACTTC. This sequence encodes CAWTSSAYEQYF.

V usage is TRBV14 and J usage is TRBJ1-2; D unresolved. Germline V gives CDR1 SGHDN, CDR2 FVKESK. V was cut by 3 bases and J by 4 bases, with 9 bases left in between. The CDR3 extends over 13 amino acids. The CDR3 protein is CASSHGPTYGYTF. The CDR3 coding sequence is TGTGCCAGCAGCCATGGCCCCACCTATGGCTACACCTTC.

The V and J genes are TRBV28 and TRBJ2-7; 8 positions match TRBD1. J was trimmed by 5 bases and V by 2 bases; bases with no gene match: 5. This CDR3 is built from 14 residues. Germline V CDR1 and CDR2: MDHEN, SYDVKM. This chain's CDR3 is CASSLQGARNEQYF. The CDR3 nucleotides read TGTGCCAGCAGTTTACAGGGGGCGCGGAACGAGCAGTACTTC.